Listed below are T cell receptor beta chains from one sample, sequenced in a study of technical replicates of blood from a handful of donors. TCRdb's table, derived via immunoSEQ multiplex PCR, lists solely in-frame clones and lacks some. The table has about 62,000 clones, around 87% seen once. The specimen was PBMCs. These receptors all come from a human donor in good health. Some clones in this sample may be carry-over from other donors' samples. CDR3s include the opening cysteine and the closing phenylalanine or tryptophan. Each record gives: clone size, V gene, J gene, D gene, CDR3 DNA, CDR3 protein. A D gene is named only where the DNA matches it firmly. Size values are once, few and many counts, or a class for expanded clones, and some rows have none.

NA	TRBV10-3	TRBJ2-1	NA	TGTGCCATCAGTGAGGGAGTACTGTTCTTC	CAISEGVLFF
few	TRBV7-3	TRBJ2-1	TRBD1	TGTGCCAGCAGCCCAGGGGACAGCGAGCAGTTCTTC	CASSPGDSEQFF
NA	TRBV7-9	TRBJ2-7	NA	TGTGCCAGCAGCCCCGACTGGGACATTCATCTTTACGAGCAGTACTTC	CASSPDWDIHLYEQYF
NA	TRBV18	TRBJ1-1	NA	TGTGCCAGCGGGGCAACGATGAACACTGAAGCTTTCTTT	CASGATMNTEAFF
NA	TRBV18	TRBJ2-2	NA	TGTGCCAGCTCACCTGGGCAGGTCACCGGGGAGCTGTTTTTT	CASSPGQVTGELFF
NA	TRBV2	TRBJ1-5	NA	TGTGCCAGCAGCCAAACCCAGGGAAGTCAGCCCCAGCATTTT	CASSQTQGSQPQHF
few	TRBV18	TRBJ1-1	NA	TGTGCCAGCTCACCCCAAACAGGGAACACTGAAGCTTTCTTT	CASSPQTGNTEAFF
NA	TRBV12-5	TRBJ2-2	TRBD2	TGTGCTAGTGGTTTGGTCCTAGCGGGAGCGACGCGACGCACCGGGGAGCTGTTTTTT	CASGLVLAGATRRTGELFF
few	TRBV7-7	TRBJ2-1	TRBD1	TGTGCCGGCACGGGACAGCGATACAATGAGCAGTTCTTC	CAGTGQRYNEQFF
NA	TRBV6-1	TRBJ2-2	NA	TGTGCCAGCAGTCAAGAGTTACGACTGAACACCGGGGAGCTGTTTTTT	CASSQELRLNTGELFF
NA	TRBV29-1	TRBJ1-2	TRBD1	TGCAGCGTTGAAGATCTCGGGTGGGGGGGACAGGGGGCGTATGGCTACACCTTC	CSVEDLGWGGQGAYGYTF
NA	TRBV6-6	TRBJ2-5	NA	TGTGCCAGCAGTTATGGGGGGGAGACCCAGTACTTC	CASSYGGETQYF
NA	TRBV12-5	TRBJ1-2	TRBD1	TGTGCTAGTGGCTTACCTCCCTTGGGACAGGGGATACGACGCACTGATGGCTACACCTTC	CASGLPPLGQGIRRTDGYTF
NA	TRBV18	TRBJ2-1	TRBD2	TGTGCCAGCTCACAATTCGGGACTAGCGGGGGGGCCCAGCGGTTCTTC	CASSQFGTSGGAQRFF
NA	TRBV7-9	TRBJ2-1	TRBD1	TGTGCCAGCAGCTTAGTTGGGACAGGGGGGGGGAATGAGCAGTTCTTC	CASSLVGTGGGNEQFF
NA	TRBV19	TRBJ2-5	NA	TGTGCCAGTAGTACCGGGTGGCGAGAGACCCAGTACTTC	CASSTGWRETQYF
NA	TRBV12-5	TRBJ2-7	NA	TGTGCTAGTGGCCCCGACAGGACCCAGCGGTACTTC	CASGPDRTQRYF
NA	TRBV4-2	TRBJ2-5	TRBD2	TGTGCCAGCAGAGCCCTAGCGGGGGGGCTCCGAGAGACCCAGTACTTC	CASRALAGGLRETQYF
NA	TRBV6-1	TRBJ1-5	NA	TGTGCCAGCAGAGAGAATCAGCCCCAGCATTTT	CASRENQPQHF
NA	TRBV18	TRBJ1-2	NA	TGTGCCAGCTCACCAGTCGGAGACTATGGCTACACCTTC	CASSPVGDYGYTF
NA	TRBV2	TRBJ1-1	NA	TGTGCCAGCAGTGATTGGGGGGGTCGAACTGAAGCTTTCTTT	CASSDWGGRTEAFF
NA	TRBV5-4	TRBJ2-1	NA	TGTGCCAGCAGCTTGGCAGGCGGGGCCGGGAATGAGCAGTTCTTC	CASSLAGGAGNEQFF
NA	TRBV16	TRBJ1-6	NA	TGTGCCAGCAGCCCGCAGGGGATAAGCTCCTATAATTCACCCCTCCACTTT	CASSPQGISSYNSPLHF
few	TRBV7-2	TRBJ1-1	TRBD1	TGTGCCAGCAGCTCCTGGACAGGATCGAACACTGAAGCTTTCTTT	CASSSWTGSNTEAFF
NA	TRBV5-1	TRBJ1-4	TRBD1	TGCGCCAGCAGCTTGGAGGGGGCGATTAATGAAAAACTGTTTTTT	CASSLEGAINEKLFF
NA	TRBV5-1	TRBJ1-3	TRBD1	TGCGCCAGCAGCCCTGGGACAGGGGGCGAAAAGGGAAACACCATATATTTT	CASSPGTGGEKGNTIYF
once	TRBV7-3	TRBJ1-6	TRBD1	TGTGCCAGCAGCCAGCAGGGACAGGGACATTCACCCCTCCACTTT	CASSQQGQGHSPLHF
NA	TRBV7-3	TRBJ2-2	NA	TGTGCCAGCAGCAAGGGGATCCTCGGGTCCGGGGAGCTGTTTTTT	CASSKGILGSGELFF
NA	TRBV7-9	TRBJ2-1	TRBD2	TGTGCCAGCAGCCTAAGGGCTAGCGGGGCTTACAATGAGCAGTTCTTC	CASSLRASGAYNEQFF
NA	TRBV6-1	TRBJ2-7	TRBD2	TGTGCCAGCAGTCCCCAGCGGGAGGGCCTCGGAGAGCAGTACTTC	CASSPQREGLGEQYF
NA	TRBV7-8	TRBJ1-1	TRBD1	TGTGCCAGCAGCCCAGGACAGGGGGCGAGGGCTTTCTTT	CASSPGQGARAFF
NA	TRBV1	TRBJ2-3	NA	TGCACCAGCAGCCACCGATCTAGCGGGAGCACAGATACGCAGTATTTT	CTSSHRSSGSTDTQYF
NA	TRBV15	TRBJ2-5	TRBD2	TGTGCCACCAGCAGAGATTCCGCGGGACTAGCGGGAGTGGAGACCCAGTACTTC	CATSRDSAGLAGVETQYF
NA	TRBV12-5	TRBJ2-3	TRBD2	TGTGCTAGTGGTTTGGTAGGACTAGCCGGTGATACGCAGTATTTT	CASGLVGLAGDTQYF
once	TRBV10-3	TRBJ1-2	NA	TGTGCCATCAGTGAGTCGTGGAGGGGAAATTATGGCTACACCTTC	CAISESWRGNYGYTF
once	TRBV10-3	TRBJ1-2	TRBD1	TGTGCCATCAAAGGACAGGGGAAGGACTATGGCTACACCTTC	CAIKGQGKDYGYTF
NA	TRBV20-1	TRBJ1-2	NA	TGCAGTGCTAGACCGGGCTATGGCTACACCTTC	CSARPGYGYTF
few	TRBV30	TRBJ1-4	NA	TGTGCCTGGATGGAGGGTAATGAAAAACTGTTTTTT	CAWMEGNEKLFF